The sequence of this T cell receptor (beta chain) was determined in a study of CD8+ T cells in alopecia areata. CDR1 SGHTA and CDR2 FQGNSA come from the germline V gene. V lost 6 bases, J lost 6 bases, and 2 bases stayed unmatched. The CDR3 extends over 13 amino acids. CD4+ and CD8+ T cells were sorted from PBMCs. The sequencing template was cDNA reverse transcribed from extracted RNA. The assay was immunoSEQ multiplex PCR, and TCRdb's table has in-frame clones only and misses some. The sample contains 93,000 or so clones, around 50% of which appear only once. The clonotype comes from a human donor in good health. Specimen: CD4+ T cells sorted from blood. The chain is built from TRBV7-2 and TRBJ2-3, with TRBD2 matching over 11 bases. Written as DNA, the CDR3 is TGTGCCAGCAGGCCTAGCGGGGGGGATACGCAGTATTTT. It codes for CASRPSGGDTQYF.